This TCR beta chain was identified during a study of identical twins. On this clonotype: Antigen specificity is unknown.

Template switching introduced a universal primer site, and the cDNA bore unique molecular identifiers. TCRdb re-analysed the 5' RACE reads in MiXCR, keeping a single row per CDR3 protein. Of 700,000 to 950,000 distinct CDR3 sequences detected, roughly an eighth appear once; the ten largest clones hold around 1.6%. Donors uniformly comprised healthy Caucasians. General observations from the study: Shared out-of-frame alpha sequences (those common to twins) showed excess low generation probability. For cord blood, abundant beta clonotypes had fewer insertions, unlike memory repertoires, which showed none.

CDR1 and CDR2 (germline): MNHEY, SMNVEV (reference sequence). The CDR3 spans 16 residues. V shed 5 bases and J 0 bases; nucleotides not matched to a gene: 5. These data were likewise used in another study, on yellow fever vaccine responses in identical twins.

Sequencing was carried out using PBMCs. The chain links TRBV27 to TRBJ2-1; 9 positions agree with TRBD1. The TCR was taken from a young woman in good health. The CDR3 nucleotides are TGTGCCAGCAGTGACCCGACAGGGGGCTCCTACAATGAGCAGTTCTTC. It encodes CASSDPTGGSYNEQFF.